The present TCR beta chain was sequenced within a study of T cell repertoires in cytomegalovirus infection. Whole-study findings and limits: Summed public TCR beta family frequency identified CMV carriers bearing the relevant HLA.

Via MiXCR, TCRdb re-called the reads, giving one row per CDR3 protein. The sample has around 280,000 distinct CDR3 sequences, around 10% seen once. The CDR3 covers 15 residues. The germline V gene has CDR1 MNHEY and CDR2 SVGEGT. V dropped 0 bases and J dropped 5 bases, with 8 bases sitting between them. This clonotype appeared many times. Its antigen remains unidentified. The TCR was taken from a human donor in good health (CMV status not recorded). Some clones in this sample may be carry-over from other donors' samples. The J gene is TRBJ1-6, the V gene TRBV6-2 or TRBV6-3; no clear D gene. Sequencing input: PBMCs. CDR3 loop: CASSYSGGNNSPLHF. Here the CDR3 DNA reads TGTGCCAGCAGTTACTCGGGAGGAAATAATTCACCCCTCCACTTT.